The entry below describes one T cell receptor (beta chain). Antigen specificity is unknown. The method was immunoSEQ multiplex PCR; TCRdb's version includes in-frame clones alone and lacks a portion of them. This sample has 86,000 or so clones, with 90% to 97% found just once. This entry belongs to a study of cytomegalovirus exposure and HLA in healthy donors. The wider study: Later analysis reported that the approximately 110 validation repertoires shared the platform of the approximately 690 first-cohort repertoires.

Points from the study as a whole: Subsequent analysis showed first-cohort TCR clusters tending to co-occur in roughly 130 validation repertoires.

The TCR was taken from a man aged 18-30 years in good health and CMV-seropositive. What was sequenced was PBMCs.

The CDR3 loop is CASRPGQGSSYEQYF. The CDR3 DNA follows: TGTGCCAGCAGACCCGGACAGGGAAGTTCCTACGAGCAGTACTTC. The chain links TRBV6-1 to TRBJ2-7; 8 nucleotides agree with TRBD1. With V trimmed by 6 bases and J by 1 base, 8 bases remained unmatched. Germline V CDR1 and CDR2: MNHNS, SASEGT. CDR3 length: 15 amino acids.